The clone carrying this T cell receptor (beta chain) was seen repeatedly, ten times or more. The antigen remains undetermined. TCRdb fed the 5' RACE reads into MiXCR, producing one record per CDR3 protein. The sample lists just over 400,000 distinct CDR3 sequences; 20% to 25% were seen once. Germline CDR1 reads DFQATT; CDR2 reads SNEGSKA (reference sequence). Trimming took 3 bases from V and 0 from J; bases not matched to a gene: 5. This CDR3 has 14 amino acids. The data are from a study of T-cell memory formation after mild COVID-19. About the study: TCR clustering was largely donor specific. Findings and caveats of the study: CD4+ bias marked clones expanding day 15 to 37, unlike balanced contracting clones. For contracting clones, CD4+ ones sat mainly in CM and EM, CD8+ in EMRA. Cross-reactive memory seemingly joined, as some responding clones were found in pre-infection memory.

The genes are TRBV20-1 and TRBJ2-7; 7 bases fit TRBD1. The receptor was derived from an adult woman who had mild COVID-19 (a few samples of this study predate the infection). Cell type and time point are not known. Material for sequencing was PBMCs or a T cell subset sorted from them (not recorded which). The CDR3 DNA is TGCAGTGCTAGTCGTACAGGGGCCTCCTACGAGCAGTACTTC. Translated, it gives CSASRTGASYEQYF.